This T cell receptor (beta chain) was identified in a study of beta chain features in type 1 diabetes. Study results and caveats: TCRB rearrangement may or may not be influenced by HLA type; here this remained unresolved. TCRB CDR3 length was moderately but significantly reduced in all four CD4+ subsets of Type 1 diabetes patients.

Sequenced material consisted of expressed TCRB transcripts (all of the isolated RNA was reverse transcribed). Generated by immunoSEQ multiplex PCR, the TCRdb table keeps only in-frame clones and is missing some. Of 500,000 to 800,000 clones in the sample, 12% were seen once. This clone has more than one count but fewer than ten. The antigen remains undetermined. Purity exceeding 95% was reached by all sorted populations. V gave up 5 bases and J gave up 3 bases, with 10 bases separating them. CDR3 size: 13 residues. The V gene's germline CDR1 is SQVTM and CDR2 ANQGSEA. The specimen sequenced was naive CD4+ T cells from blood. This chain joins TRBV29-1 and TRBJ1-4, with D maybe TRBD1 (6 bases). The sequence came from a man younger than 40 with type 1 diabetes. The CDR3 bases are TGCAGCGTTCTGGGGGCGGCTAATGAAAAACTGTTTTTT. Protein product: CSVLGAANEKLFF. The full variable domain, completed using reference TRBV29-1 and TRBJ1-4, is SAVISQKPSRDICQRGTSLTIQCQVDSQVTMMFWYRQQPGQSLTLIATANQGSEATYESGFVIDKFPISRPNLTFSTLTVSNMSPEDSSIYLCSVLGAANEKLFFGSGTQLSVL.